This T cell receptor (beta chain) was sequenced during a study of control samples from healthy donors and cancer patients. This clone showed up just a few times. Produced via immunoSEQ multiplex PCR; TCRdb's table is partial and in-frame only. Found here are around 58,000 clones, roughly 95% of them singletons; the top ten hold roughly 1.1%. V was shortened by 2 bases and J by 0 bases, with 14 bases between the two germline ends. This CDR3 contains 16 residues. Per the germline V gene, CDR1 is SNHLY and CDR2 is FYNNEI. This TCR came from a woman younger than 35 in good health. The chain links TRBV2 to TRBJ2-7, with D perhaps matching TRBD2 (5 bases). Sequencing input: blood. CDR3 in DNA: TGTGCCAGCAGTGAAAAGGCGGGCGATAGCTCCTACGAGCAGTACTTC. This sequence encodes CASSEKAGDSSYEQYF.